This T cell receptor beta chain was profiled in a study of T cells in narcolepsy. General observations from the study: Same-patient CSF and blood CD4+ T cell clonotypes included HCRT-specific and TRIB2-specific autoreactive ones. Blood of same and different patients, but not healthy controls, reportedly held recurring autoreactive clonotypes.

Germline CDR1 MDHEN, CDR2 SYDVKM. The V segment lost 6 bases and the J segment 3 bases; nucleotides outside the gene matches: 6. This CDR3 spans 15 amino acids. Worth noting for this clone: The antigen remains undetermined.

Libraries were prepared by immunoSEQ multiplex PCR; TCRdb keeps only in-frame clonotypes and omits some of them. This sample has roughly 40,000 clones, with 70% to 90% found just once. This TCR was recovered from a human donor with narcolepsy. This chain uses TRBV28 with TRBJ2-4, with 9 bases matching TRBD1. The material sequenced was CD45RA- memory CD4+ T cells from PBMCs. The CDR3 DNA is TGTGCCAGCAGACACAGGGGGCGAATCAAAAACATTCAGTACTTC. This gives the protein CASRHRGRIKNIQYF.